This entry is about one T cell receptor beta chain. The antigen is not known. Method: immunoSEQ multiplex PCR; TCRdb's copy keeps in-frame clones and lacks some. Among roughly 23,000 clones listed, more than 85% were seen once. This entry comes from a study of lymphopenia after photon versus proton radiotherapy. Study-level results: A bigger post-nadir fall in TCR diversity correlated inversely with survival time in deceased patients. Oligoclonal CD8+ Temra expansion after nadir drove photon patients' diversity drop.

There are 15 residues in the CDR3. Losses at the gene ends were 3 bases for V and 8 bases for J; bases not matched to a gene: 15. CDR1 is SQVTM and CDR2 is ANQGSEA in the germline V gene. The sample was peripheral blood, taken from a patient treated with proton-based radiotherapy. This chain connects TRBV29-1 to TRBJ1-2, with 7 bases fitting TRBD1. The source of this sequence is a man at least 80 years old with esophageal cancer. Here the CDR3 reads CSVDARRQGGYGYTF. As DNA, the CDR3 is TGCAGCGTTGATGCGAGGAGACAGGGCGGTTACGGCTACACCTTC.